This note documents a single T cell receptor beta chain sequence. Its antigen is not yet known. Base quality data are lacking; no much larger clone is found one base away. The germline ends are 15 bases apart after V is trimmed by 4 bases and J by 3 bases. From its cysteine to its phenylalanine, the CDR3 spans 15 amino acids. Only the CDR3 region is kept as DNA, spanning 45 bases read in frame from base 1. The germline V gene yields LGHNA for CDR1 and YNFKEQ for CDR2. This entry belongs to a study of cytomegalovirus exposure and HLA in healthy donors (dated by TCRdb to about 2017). Regarding the research as a whole: In an earlier analysis of 550 to 750 of the donors, approximately 260 Gb of sequence data and 117 million unique TCR beta sequences from some 170 million T cells were reported. An early release covering approximately 600 HLA-typed donors comprised approximately 300 gigabases of sequencing data and around 85 million unique TCR sequences. The genetic ancestry cluster associated with self-reported Caucasian donors included approximately 85% of the roughly 380 genotyped donors. The aim of the study was to test whether cataloging public T cell receptors could identify signatures of past pathogen exposure. The study used immunosequencing to profile the T cell repertoires of approximately 630 subjects and linked those repertoires to cytomegalovirus serostatus. In addition to the first cohort of several hundred subjects, a separate validation cohort of 120 different subjects was used. To predict cytomegalovirus infection status, the study brought together high-throughput TCR immunosequencing, statistical association of individual TCRs with disease status, and machine learning. A later analysis re-examined previously published TCR beta repertoires from roughly 650 donors and added high-resolution HLA genotyping to investigate patterns of TCR occurrence. In the later analysis, no new phenotypic data were used to find candidate immune exposures; instead, reliance was placed on TCR beta sequences and their occurrence across donors. An earlier analysis of several hundred of the donors applied high-throughput TCR beta sequencing to assess whether each TCR beta V gene segment acted as functional or pseudogenic. Donor age, sex, ethnicity and CMV serostatus were compiled alongside the repertoire data. In a later genetic analysis, genome-wide SNP genotypes for about 55% of the 666 donors were used, and that subset was treated as a discovery cohort. All discovery cohort repertoires had been generated using a single sequencing platform. Both class I and class II loci were covered by HLA typing, at four-digit resolution. Typing coverage differed by locus: A, B, C, DRB1 and DQB1 were typed in roughly 620-630 donors, DQA1 in about 510, DPA1 in over 600, and DPB1 in 400 to 490. Several DR-DQ haplotypes were treated as single units for association and clustering because of strong linkage in the cohort. Among several hundred genotyped donors of the cohort, an average of roughly 230,000 unique TCR beta nucleotide sequences was sequenced per donor, of which roughly 18% were non-productive.

The library was built by means of the immunoSEQ multiplex PCR assay. A mixture of 60 forward primers for TCR Vbeta segments and 13 reverse primers for TCR Jbeta segments was used in the multiplex PCR. Amplification of the CDR3 region of rearranged TCR beta genes was performed with a multiplex PCR assay on genomic DNA. Amplified TCR beta libraries were sequenced as 87-base-pair reads on the Illumina HiSeq System. The original pipeline was this. A later analysis tallied tens of millions of unique TCR beta chains across the roughly 610 repertoires, and around 9.9 million of those chains were shared by two or more donors. Raw reads were error-corrected and collapsed into unique sequences with a nearest-neighbor algorithm that merged closely related sequences to remove PCR and sequencing errors. CDR3 sequences were aligned to IMGT reference sequences to assign V, D and J gene segments. For a sequence to be retained, a match of at least six nucleotides was required to both a V gene segment and a J gene segment. A rearrangement counted as productive if the CDR3 had no stop codons and remained in frame with V and J, and every other rearrangement counted as non-productive. Following IMGT convention, CDR3 was defined as the stretch from the second conserved V-encoded cysteine to the conserved J-encoded phenylalanine. Sequences without an unambiguous match to a single V gene segment were excluded from the earlier analysis of 450 to 650 of the donors. An earlier analysis of 500 to 700 of the donors classified V segments as functional when productive rearrangements were above 56.7% and as segregating when the standard deviation between donors was above 5%. To diagnose cytomegalovirus status from the catalog of TCR beta chain sequences, a statistical classification framework was built. In a later analysis, TCR nucleotide sequences were compared against IMGT/GENE-DB human TR gene sequences so that V and J genes could be assigned. A later analysis assigned CDR3 sequences and most-parsimonious VDJ recombination scenarios with the TCRdist pipeline. In a later analysis, every TCR beta chain was defined by the combination of its CDR3 amino acid sequence and its V-gene family, and reads without a unique V-gene family were dropped. A later analysis removed 550 to 700 highly shared, low-generation-probability nucleotide sequences to deal with suspected cross-contamination and a sequencing artifact. In a later analysis, a clonal expansion index for each public chain was calculated from normalized within-repertoire ranks of inferred template counts. In a later analysis, generation probabilities were computed with a VDJ recombination model fitted to out-of-frame rearrangements, and the resulting probabilities were checked against IGoR. In a later analysis, TCR-TCR, TCR-HLA and TCR-CMV co-occurrence was scored with hypergeometric tests, and a repertoire-size bias correction was applied to TCR pairs. In a later analysis, false discovery rates were estimated by permuting HLA or CMV assignments 20 times. In a later analysis, co-occurring TCRs were grouped with DBSCAN, and TCRdist sequence similarity was added when clustering was performed within HLA-allele-positive subsets. For co-occurrence clustering, repertoires with fewer than 30,000 or more than 120,000 public chains were excluded, along with roughly 5 repertoires with anomalous nucleotide sharing. TCRdb re-hosts the immuneACCESS table, in-frame sequences only. Its copies lack some clones; in the studies checked, an unresolved V gene accounts for under half of them, and the cause for the rest is not known. The V and J calls and clone size come from that table; D and trimming were worked out from the DNA. For this sample there are approximately 100,000 clones; around 67% appear just once. The top ten constitute less than 2% of the sample.

Results and caveats for the whole study, not just this receptor: About 15 rarely observed V segments, including chromosome 9 orphons, were excluded from the earlier analysis of about 600 of the donors because counts were too low. An earlier analysis of approximately 600 of the donors showed that most TCR beta V segments appeared in productive rearrangements either about 87% or about 30% of the time, which broadly matched IMGT annotations. The only immune exposure information available for the cohort was CMV serostatus. Because HLA typing was missing for some donors at each locus, association tests included only the typed subset. A later analysis found that TCR association rates varied across HLA loci, with DRB1 alleles showing the most associated TCRs and HLA-C alleles the fewest. Correlated functional status among segregating V segments might be attributable to linkage disequilibrium, but an unknown experimental factor could not be ruled out. According to a later genetic analysis, donors in an Asian-associated ancestry cluster had fewer N-insertions in productive TCRs than the approximately 630-donor mean. Most TCR sequences were observed very rarely across donors, whereas some public TCRs were present in many individuals. Only TCR beta chains were sequenced in this cohort, and the absence of alpha or paired-chain data limited detectable features. Assigning TCR associations to individual alleles was difficult when HLA alleles, especially DR and DQ, strongly co-occurred. A total of 150 or so TCR beta chains were listed by the study as associated with cytomegalovirus. A further reported finding was that TCR beta sequences accurately predicted the HLA-A and HLA-B alleles for most subjects in the first cohort. Roughly uniform sequencing depth across donors was assumed in presence/absence analyses, although this assumption may not hold. A cluster of highly shared sequence variants was judged likely to be a technical artifact of the sequencing pipeline. A later genetic analysis associated a missense DCLRE1C variant with V-gene and J-gene trimming of TCR beta chains, and an independent cohort replicated the association. A later analysis associated roughly 17,000 TCR beta sequences with specific HLA alleles at a false discovery rate of 0.05. The authors suggested that the approach could potentially be generalized to other disease states and immunological phenotypes. The classifier was reported to diagnose cytomegalovirus status with high specificity and sensitivity in both the original and validation cohorts. In a later analysis, most CMV-associated TCR beta chains were found to appear HLA-restricted, with HLA associations seemingly driven largely by CMV exposure. A few of the identified cytomegalovirus-associated TCR beta chains were confirmed in vitro to be specific for cytomegalovirus antigens. A later analysis reported that several top co-occurrence clusters appeared linked to parvovirus B19, influenza, CMV and Epstein-Barr virus. The 87-base-pair reads could not distinguish some IMGT-functional V segments, including TRBV6-2 and TRBV6-3, so those segments were excluded. In a later analysis, HLA-associated TCR beta chains were found to be more clonally expanded and to have lower generation probabilities than equally common non-associated chains.

The cohort was made up of about 670 healthy bone marrow donors. At the time of sampling, every cohort member was nominally healthy, though immune exposures that went unrecorded were likely present. The donor was CMV seronegative and belonged to the group of around 400 seronegative cohort members. Each donor provided a peripheral blood sample, and peripheral blood mononuclear cells were used for TCR beta sequencing. The Qiagen DNeasy Blood Extraction Kit was used to extract genomic DNA from the blood cell samples. The sample comprised PBMCs. This sequence originates from a male donor in good health and CMV-seronegative. The chain links TRBV4-2 with TRBJ2-5; the D segment could be TRBD1, given 7 matching bases. The DNA reads as follows: TGTGCCAGCAGCCCCTCCCAGGGGGGCGAAGAGACCCAGTACTTC. Its translation reads: CASSPSQGGEETQYF.